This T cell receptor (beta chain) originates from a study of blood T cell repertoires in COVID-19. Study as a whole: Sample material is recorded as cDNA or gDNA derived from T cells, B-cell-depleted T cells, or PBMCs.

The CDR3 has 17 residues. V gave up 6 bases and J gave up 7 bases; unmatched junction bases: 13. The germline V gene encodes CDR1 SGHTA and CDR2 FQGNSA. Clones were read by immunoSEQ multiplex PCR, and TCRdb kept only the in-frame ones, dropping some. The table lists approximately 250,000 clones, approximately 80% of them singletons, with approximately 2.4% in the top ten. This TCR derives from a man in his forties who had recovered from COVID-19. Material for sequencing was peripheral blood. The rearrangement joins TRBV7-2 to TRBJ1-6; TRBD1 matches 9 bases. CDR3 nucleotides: TGTGCCAGCAGGGCGAAAAACGGACAGGGGAGCAATTCACCCCTCCACTTT. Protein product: CASRAKNGQGSNSPLHF.